Listed below are T cell receptor beta chains from one sample, sequenced in a study of blood T cells in healthy people across ages. One entry per CDR3 protein results from TCRdb running MiXCR on the 5' RACE reads. Altogether over a million distinct CDR3 sequences are present, 42% being singletons, with the ten largest covering 7% to 9%. Source material: blood. Receptor source: a woman younger than 30 in good health. Each CDR3 is given without its conserved first and last residue.

J,V,CDR3
TRBJ1-6,TRBV6-6,ASSYSRDRGLLH
TRBJ2-5,TRBV5-8,ASSLGRGPPYQETQY
TRBJ2-1,TRBV11-2,ASSFRLAGVNEQF
TRBJ2-5,TRBV20-1,SAIGQGGRKTQY
TRBJ2-5,TRBV4-1,ASSPAGQQETQY
TRBJ2-3,TRBV10-3,AISEGMASGGLDTQY
TRBJ2-7,TRBV29-1,SGEDSSSYEQY
TRBJ1-5,TRBV7-2,ASSLITQNQPQH
TRBJ2-3,TRBV4-1,ASRLGTIADTQY
TRBJ2-3,TRBV5-1,ASSLERAGYTDTQY
TRBJ2-7,TRBV12-3/TRBV12-4,ASSLAGGSLYEQY
TRBJ1-6,TRBV7-9,ATPGQTSSYNSPLH
TRBJ2-7,TRBV20-1,SAREVLAVPNEQY
TRBJ2-5,TRBV3-1,ASSGPEPTETQY
TRBJ2-5,TRBV20-1,SARDPRDRDDEQY
NA,TRBV11-2,ASSLFSFVDGDEQY
TRBJ1-2,TRBV6-1,AIRRNYGYT
TRBJ2-7,TRBV11-3,ASSLRSSTNEQY
TRBJ2-1,TRBV27,ASRPGLAVYNEQF
TRBJ2-2,TRBV12-3/TRBV12-4,ASSLDSTGELF
TRBJ2-1,TRBV20-1,SARGPSGGRLGF
TRBJ2-2,TRBV5-1,ASSLAGPSNTGELF
TRBJ2-7,TRBV20-1,SARWTGSTYEQY
TRBJ2-1,TRBV5-1,ASSLGAGDNKQF
NA,TRBV5-1,ASSFSGEATYNEQY
TRBJ2-1,TRBV4-1,AGSQVIVGEQF
TRBJ2-1,TRBV9,ASSVGLAGGRNEQF
TRBJ2-3,TRBV5-1,ASSLEPSGSTDAQY
TRBJ1-4,TRBV5-1,ASSLAGSWPGDNEKLF
TRBJ2-7,TRBV20-1,SAKLAGVYEQY
TRBJ2-7,TRBV15,ATSEGRSSSYEQY
TRBJ2-7,TRBV27,ASSFYSGSSYNEQY
TRBJ1-2,TRBV6-5,TSSYSASSGYT
TRBJ2-1,TRBV20-1,SAPGTSGGRSYNEQF
TRBJ2-1,TRBV5-1,ASSLAWGFRDEQF
TRBJ2-1,TRBV2,ASRDSGGVGGEQF
TRBJ2-1,TRBV7-9,ASSLGGASGSPEQF
TRBJ2-5,TRBV5-8,ASSIPTGAAQETQY
TRBJ2-3,TRBV11-2,ASSFLAGESTDTQY
TRBJ2-7,TRBV3-1,ASSQMDRTFYEQY
TRBJ2-5,TRBV7-2,ASSPSGSRVETQY
TRBJ2-5,TRBV5-1,ASSRGQGASETQY
TRBJ1-2,TRBV20-1,SARDLAGGYT
TRBJ1-4,TRBV12-3/TRBV12-4,ASSLPLGEKLF
TRBJ2-7,TRBV20-1,SASPARDSVSYEQY
TRBJ2-3,TRBV6-1,ASNKGPGTDTQY
NA,TRBV20-1,SARAPTSGRNEQY
TRBJ2-6,TRBV25-1,ASSEFGGVGANVLT
TRBJ2-1,TRBV7-3,ASSSSLYNEQF
TRBJ2-1,TRBV24-1,AINRGPFEDEQF
TRBJ1-2,TRBV6-1,ASTVDSNYGYT
TRBJ1-4,TRBV5-1,ASSLGTDGGISGGKLF
TRBJ2-1,TRBV20-1,SARSRTGALERNEQF
TRBJ2-7,TRBV29-1,SVRGADLQAQY
TRBJ2-1,TRBV20-1,STRKSGGGINEQF